A selection of T cell receptor beta chains follows, all from one sample in a study of blood T cells in healthy people across ages. TCRdb ran MiXCR on the 5' RACE reads and lists one entry per CDR3 protein. The data contain 600,000 to 850,000 distinct CDR3 sequences, roughly 41% of them seen just once; the ten biggest clones take up more than 20%. Sequencing was carried out using blood. The receptors here all came from a woman aged 55 to 70 in good health. Both conserved end residues are part of each CDR3. A D gene is named only where the DNA matches it firmly. The size entry is marked missing in some rows and otherwise reads once, few, many or a size class.

>TRBV30|TRBJ2-5|TRBD2|-
CAWSLGGGQETQYF
TGTGCCTGGAGCTTGGGCGGGGGCCAAGAGACCCAGTACTTC
>TRBV6-4|TRBJ2-1|-|few
CASSDGLKGDEQFF
TGTGCCAGCAGTGACGGACTAAAAGGCGATGAGCAGTTCTTC
>TRBV18|TRBJ2-7|-|few
CASSRSDTKQYF
TGTGCCAGCTCACGAAGCGACACCAAACAGTACTTC
>TRBV12-3/TRBV12-4|TRBJ2-4|-|few
CASSPSAGWGNEQYF
TGTGCCAGCAGCCCGAGCGCGGGGTGGGGAAATGAGCAGTACTTC
>TRBV7-2|TRBJ2-3|TRBD2|-
CASSLAGGPSDTQYF
TGTGCCAGCAGCTTAGCGGGAGGGCCATCAGATACGCAGTATTTT
>TRBV18|TRBJ2-1|-|-
CASSPASETYEQFF
TGTGCCAGCTCACCGGCCAGCGAAACCTACGAGCAGTTCTTC
>TRBV14|TRBJ1-6|TRBD1|-
CASSQIAGTENNSPLHF
TGTGCCAGCAGCCAGATAGCCGGGACAGAAAATAATTCACCCCTCCACTTT
>TRBV4-2|TRBJ2-7|TRBD2|-
CASSQGTGTSGRSSYNEQYF
TGTGCCAGCAGCCAAGGGACCGGGACTAGCGGGAGGAGCTCCTACAATGAGCAGTACTTC
>TRBV7-2|TRBJ2-3|TRBD2|few
CASSSRLAGYTDTQYF
TGTGCCAGCAGCAGTCGACTAGCGGGCTACACAGATACGCAGTATTTT
>TRBV27|TRBJ2-3|-|-
CASSLFSQNTQYF
TGTGCCAGCAGTTTATTTTCCCAGAATACGCAGTATTTT
>TRBV6-1|TRBJ1-6|-|-
CASSEVVRGSYNSPLHF
TGTGCCAGCAGTGAAGTCGTCAGGGGCTCCTATAATTCACCCCTCCACTTT
>TRBV9|TRBJ1-5|-|-
CASSVGTNAGNQPQHF
TGTGCCAGCAGCGTAGGAACGAATGCGGGCAATCAGCCCCAGCATTTT
>TRBV20-1|TRBJ2-5|-|-
CSPMTGIGETQYF
TGCAGTCCCATGACTGGAATTGGGGAGACCCAGTACTTC
>TRBV20-1|TRBJ1-1|TRBD1|-
CSARKGGGGTEAFF
TGCAGTGCTAGGAAGGGAGGGGGCGGGACTGAAGCTTTCTTT
>TRBV20-1|TRBJ2-1|-|-
CSARSFTYNEQFF
TGCAGTGCTAGAAGCTTCACCTACAATGAGCAGTTCTTC
>TRBV27|TRBJ2-1|-|few
CASRQGFYEQFF
TGTGCCAGCAGACAGGGTTTTTATGAGCAGTTCTTC
>TRBV3-1|TRBJ1-2|TRBD1|-
CASSHATGGYGYTF
TGTGCCAGCAGCCACGCGACAGGGGGCTATGGCTACACCTTC
>TRBV18|TRBJ1-4|-|-
CASSQGTNEKPFF
TGTGCCAGCTCACAAGGTACTAATGAAAAACCGTTTTTT
>TRBV7-2|TRBJ2-7|TRBD2|-
CASSSYLAGVSYEQYF
TGTGCCAGCAGCTCATATCTAGCGGGAGTTTCCTACGAGCAGTACTTC
>TRBV9|TRBJ2-1|-|-
CASSVEGLGNEQFF
TGTGCCAGCAGCGTAGAGGGCTTGGGAAATGAGCAGTTCTTC
>TRBV28|TRBJ2-7|TRBD2|few
CASSFLAGGTSYEQYF
TGTGCCAGCAGTTTCCTAGCGGGAGGTACCTCCTACGAGCAGTACTTC
>TRBV3-1|TRBJ1-2|TRBD1|-
CASSPNDRGFGYGYTF
TGTGCCAGCAGCCCGAACGACAGGGGCTTTGGTTATGGCTACACCTTC
>TRBV9|TRBJ2-5|TRBD2|once
CASSVGTSGSGNEQYF
TGTGCCAGCAGCGTTGGGACTAGCGGGAGTGGCAATGAGCAGTACTTC
>TRBV9|TRBJ2-3|TRBD2|-
CASSPRLAGVSDTQYF
TGTGCCAGCAGCCCCAGGCTAGCGGGGGTGTCAGATACGCAGTATTTT
>TRBV25-1|TRBJ1-2|-|-
CASSRSGQHYGYTF
TGTGCCAGCAGTCGTTCGGGCCAGCACTATGGCTACACCTTC
>TRBV7-2|TRBJ1-1|-|-
CASMITGTQIRTEAFF
TGTGCCAGCATGATAACCGGGACTCAAATACGCACTGAAGCTTTCTTT
>TRBV5-1|TRBJ2-7|TRBD1|-
CASSLPGTGSYEQYF
TGCGCCAGCAGCTTACCCGGGACAGGGAGCTACGAGCAGTACTTC
>TRBV12-3/TRBV12-4|TRBJ2-1|TRBD1|-
CASSPDVATGGAHNEQFF
TGTGCCAGCAGCCCGGACGTCGCGACAGGGGGGGCACACAATGAGCAGTTCTTC
>TRBV29-1|TRBJ1-2|-|few
CSVASYGYTF
TGCAGCGTTGCCAGCTATGGCTACACCTTC
>TRBV6-1|TRBJ2-5|TRBD2|few
CASRQLAGGGETQYF
TGTGCCAGCCGTCAGCTAGCGGGAGGGGGGGAGACCCAGTACTTC
>TRBV6-5|TRBJ2-1|TRBD2|-
CASSCIARLAGVNEQFF
TGTGCCAGCAGTTGTATCGCAAGATTAGCGGGAGTTAATGAGCAGTTCTTC
>TRBV12-3/TRBV12-4|TRBJ2-1|-|-
CASSPGGPTEQFF
TGTGCCAGCAGCCCCGGGGGGCCGACTGAGCAGTTCTTC
>TRBV9|TRBJ2-5|-|many
CASSFGGPTEETQYF
TGTGCCAGCAGCTTTGGGGGCCCCACGGAGGAGACCCAGTACTTC
>TRBV5-4|TRBJ2-3|TRBD2|-
CASSYGLAGEGTQYF
TGTGCCAGCAGTTATGGACTAGCGGGGGAAGGGACGCAGTATTTT
>TRBV29-1|TRBJ1-2|TRBD1|-
CSVEWTGSMDYGYTF
TGCAGCGTGGAATGGACAGGGAGTATGGACTATGGCTACACCTTC
>TRBV19|TRBJ2-5|TRBD1|once
CASSGTGGSTEYF
TGTGCCAGTAGTGGGACAGGGGGCTCCACGGAGTACTTC
>TRBV10-2|TRBJ1-1|-|-
CASSPPGANTEAFF
TGCGCCAGCAGCCCCCCGGGGGCGAACACTGAAGCTTTCTTT
>TRBV3-1|TRBJ1-4|TRBD1|few
CASQRGQGLEKLFF
TGTGCCAGCCAGAGAGGACAGGGGCTGGAAAAACTGTTTTTT
>TRBV11-2|TRBJ2-6|TRBD1|few
CASSLTGAPGANVLTF
TGTGCCAGCAGCTTAACAGGGGCGCCTGGGGCCAACGTCCTGACTTTC
>TRBV7-8|TRBJ1-1|TRBD1|-
CASSLAAPTGVNTEAFF
TGTGCCAGCAGCTTAGCGGCCCCGACAGGGGTGAACACTGAAGCTTTCTTT
>TRBV12-3/TRBV12-4|TRBJ1-5|-|-
CASSEGQNQPQHF
TGTGCCAGCAGCGAGGGGCAGAATCAGCCCCAGCATTTT
>TRBV29-1|TRBJ2-7|TRBD1|many
CSVGSGQVGGEQYF
TGCAGCGTTGGGTCGGGACAGGTGGGAGGCGAGCAGTACTTC
>TRBV7-8|TRBJ2-7|TRBD2|-
CASSPKGLAGVYNEQYF
TGTGCCAGCAGCCCGAAGGGACTAGCGGGAGTCTACAATGAGCAGTACTTC
>TRBV11-2|TRBJ1-3|-|-
CASSVAQPGNTIYF
TGTGCCAGCAGCGTAGCACAGCCTGGAAACACCATATATTTT
>TRBV7-3|TRBJ2-3|TRBD2|-
CASSSGIAGGKADTQYF
TGTGCCAGCAGCTCGGGGATAGCGGGGGGGAAGGCAGATACGCAGTATTTT
>TRBV5-1|TRBJ1-1|-|many
CASSWAPGRDTEAFF
TGCGCCAGCAGCTGGGCCCCAGGGAGGGACACTGAAGCTTTCTTT
>TRBV7-2|TRBJ2-7|TRBD2|-
CASSPSSGRKYEQYF
TGTGCCAGCAGCCCGTCTAGCGGCCGAAAATACGAGCAGTACTTC
>TRBV20-1|TRBJ2-2|TRBD2|few
CSARGLAGGHTGELFF
TGCAGTGCTCGGGGACTAGCGGGAGGACACACCGGGGAGCTGTTTTTT
>TRBV4-1|TRBJ2-3|-|many
CASSQEMRPELDTQYF
TGCGCCAGCAGCCAAGAGATGAGGCCCGAACTAGATACGCAGTATTTT
>TRBV24-1|TRBJ2-1|-|-
CATSEGSSYNEQFF
TGTGCCACCAGTGAAGGCTCCTCCTACAATGAGCAGTTCTTC
>TRBV7-3|TRBJ2-7|TRBD2|-
CASSLTGGSLSIGEQYF
TGTGCCAGCAGCTTAACGGGCGGGAGTCTCTCAATCGGCGAGCAGTACTTC
>TRBV5-1|TRBJ2-7|-|-
CASSLAHPDNEQYF
TGCGCCAGCAGCTTGGCCCACCCCGACAATGAGCAGTACTTC
>TRBV3-1|TRBJ2-1|-|few
CASSQSLVTSVRGGYEQFF
TGTGCCAGCAGCCAAAGTTTAGTAACCTCCGTCAGGGGCGGCTATGAGCAGTTCTTC
>TRBV20-1|TRBJ2-3|-|-
CSARRGADTQYF
TGCAGTGCTAGGAGGGGAGCAGATACGCAGTATTTT
>TRBV7-3|TRBJ2-6|-|-
CASSPQSGANVLTF
TGTGCCAGCAGCCCCCAGTCTGGGGCCAACGTCCTGACTTTC
>TRBV2|TRBJ2-5|TRBD2|few
CASSEILAAQETQYF
TGTGCCAGCAGTGAAATACTAGCGGCCCAAGAGACCCAGTACTTC
>TRBV6-2/TRBV6-3|TRBJ2-5|TRBD1|few
CASSYWTGSGEQYF
TGTGCCAGCAGTTACTGGACAGGGTCGGGGGAGCAGTACTTC
>TRBV29-1|TRBJ2-7|-|-
CSVQWNYEQYF
TGCAGCGTCCAATGGAATTACGAGCAGTACTTC
>TRBV27|TRBJ2-1|-|few
CATVVYNEQFF
TGTGCCACCGTGGTGTACAATGAGCAGTTCTTC
>TRBV6-2/TRBV6-3|TRBJ2-7|-|-
CASSYGSDISYEQYF
TGTGCCAGCAGTTACGGGTCGGACATCTCCTACGAGCAGTACTTC